The entry below gives a single T cell receptor beta chain sequence along with its context. Its cognate antigen is unknown. This record belongs to a study of T cells in Graves' hyperthyroidism and ophthalmopathy. Study-wide findings and caveats: A model of 13 V-J features distinguished ophthalmopathy from stable hyperthyroidism. The model foresaw ophthalmopathy a median around 6 months prior to onset.

Researchers amplified the TCR beta CDR3 regions from RNA transcripts. TCR CDR3 underwent first-round RT-PCR with the HTBI primer set. TCRdb re-called the multiplex PCR reads with MiXCR, one entry per CDR3 protein. The sample lists hundreds of thousands of distinct CDR3 sequences, 45% occurring once. Orbital computed tomography and thyroid ultrasound, together with serum TRAb and thyroxine and clinical symptoms, were used for diagnoses. The ends lost 0 bases at V and 9 bases at J; junction bases unmatched: 4. This CDR3 spans 13 amino acids. CDR1 and CDR2 from the germline V gene are LNHDA and SQIVND (reference sequence).

The chain links TRBV19 to TRBJ1-1, with 7 bases lining up with TRBD1. Sample: peripheral blood or thyroid tissue (not recorded which). The receptor comes from an adult man with Graves' disease, either hyperthyroidism or ophthalmopathy (not recorded which). The CDR3 DNA reads TGTGCCAGTAGTATAGATGGGACAGCCAAAGCTTTCTTT. Translated: CASSIDGTAKAFF.